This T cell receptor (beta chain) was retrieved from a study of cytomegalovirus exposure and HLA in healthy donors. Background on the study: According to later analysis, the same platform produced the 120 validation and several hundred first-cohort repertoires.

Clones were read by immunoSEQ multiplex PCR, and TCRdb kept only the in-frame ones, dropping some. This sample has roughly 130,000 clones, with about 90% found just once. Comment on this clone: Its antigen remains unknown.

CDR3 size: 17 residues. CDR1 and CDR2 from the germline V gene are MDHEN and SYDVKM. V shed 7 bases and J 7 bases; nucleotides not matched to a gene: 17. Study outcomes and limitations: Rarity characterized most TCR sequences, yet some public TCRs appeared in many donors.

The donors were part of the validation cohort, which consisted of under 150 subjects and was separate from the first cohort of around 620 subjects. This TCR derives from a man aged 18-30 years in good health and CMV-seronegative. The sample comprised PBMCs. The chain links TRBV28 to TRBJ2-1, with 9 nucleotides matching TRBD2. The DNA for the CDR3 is TGTGCCAGCAAAGTACGTGCTGGGACTAGCACTCGGAATGAGCAGTTCTTC. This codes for CASKVRAGTSTRNEQFF. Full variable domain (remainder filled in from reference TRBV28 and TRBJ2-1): DVKVTQSSRYLVKRTGEKVFLECVQDMDHENMFWYRQDPGLGLRLIYFSYDVKMKEKGDIPEGYSVSREKKERFSLILESASTNQTSMYLCASKVRAGTSTRNEQFFGPGTRLTVL.